There are a few counts of the clone carrying this T cell receptor beta chain. The target antigen is unknown. TCRdb called the reads again in MiXCR, with one record for every CDR3 protein. Of about 190,000 distinct CDR3 sequences listed, 28% were seen once; the top ten hold about 31%. Germline CDR1 and CDR2: MNHNY and SVGAGI (reference sequence). The V end was cut by 6 bases, the J end by 4 bases, with 9 bases between. This CDR3 has 12 residues. The entry originates in a study of T cell repertoires in cytomegalovirus infection. Across the whole study: In public TCR beta signatures, there were indications of both CMV infection and matching HLA type. Study-level results: Clonotypes of TCR beta that were HLA-C-restricted and CMV-specific dominated the ex vivo response.

This chain uses TRBV6-6 with TRBJ1-1; D is unclear. The sequence was collected from a human donor in good health (CMV status not recorded). Some clones in this sample may be carry-over from other donors' samples. The specimen was PBMCs. The CDR3 bases are TGTGCCAGCAGCCAGAAAAGCACTGAAGCTTTCTTT. Residues: CASSQKSTEAFF.